This T cell receptor (beta chain) was sequenced in a study of Graves' ophthalmopathy and Graves' hyperthyroidism. Study-level background: Peripheral blood samples were taken at initial diagnosis, before any treatment.

Hyperthyroidism was new, under 2 months, in patients aged 18 to 65. The study's findings and limits: A majority of expanded thyroid clonotypes exceeding 0.001 frequency were likewise present in blood. Sensitivity of around 70% and specificity of approximately 76% were achieved by the model that predicted ophthalmopathy progression.

This clonotype has ten or more counts. Its specificity is unknown. The CDR3 totals 13 residues. With 6 bases clipped from V and 0 bases from J, the junction kept 4 bases outside the gene matches. CDR1 and CDR2 (germline): SQVTM, ANQGSEA. Investigators amplified TCR beta CDR3 regions from RNA transcripts. HTBI-primed RT-PCR formed the first round, and a multiplex PCR formed the second. TCRdb independently ran MiXCR on the multiplex PCR reads; one entry per CDR3 protein. This sample has 400,000 or so distinct CDR3 sequences, with about a sixth found just once. The chain links TRBV29-1 to TRBJ1-2, with 7 bases aligning to TRBD1. Sequenced: peripheral blood. This TCR was recovered from an adult woman with stable Graves' hyperthyroidism. DNA of the CDR3: TGCAGCGTCCCCGGACAGGCTAACTATGGCTACACCTTC. Translating it yields CSVPGQANYGYTF.